The 6 T cell receptor beta chains presented below share a single source sample, sequenced in a study of blood T cell repertoires in COVID-19. The data were produced by immunoSEQ multiplex PCR, yet TCRdb's version contains in-frame clones alone and is incomplete. The sample lists over 250,000 clones, around 87% occurring once. Sequenced material: PBMCs or T cells enriched from blood (not recorded which). Every receptor here comes from a woman in her 30s who had recovered from COVID-19.

V gene TRBV28 combines with J gene TRBJ2-3; D possibly corresponds to TRBD1 (5 bases). Germline CDR1 MDHEN, CDR2 SYDVKM. The CDR3 contains 14 residues. Trimming took off 1 base at V and 6 bases at J, with 11 bases between the two ends. The CDR3 region is CASSLFQGSDTQYF. CDR3 bases: TGTGCCAGCAGTTTATTTCAGGGCAGTGATACGCAGTATTTT.

The rearrangement uses TRBV3-1 (or the pseudogene TRBV3-2) and TRBJ1-2, with a tentative D call TRBD1 (5 bases). Germline values: CDR1 LGHDT, CDR2 YNNKEL (reference sequence). CDR3 length equals 11 residues. Trimming cost V 5 bases and J 12 bases, with 13 bases left between them. Here the CDR3 reads CASSSGSSHTF. CDR3 sequence (DNA): TGTGCCAGCAGCTCAGGGTCTTCTCACACCTTC.

V usage is TRBV29-1 and J usage is TRBJ2-5, with a tentative D call TRBD2 (6 bases). CDR1 and CDR2 (germline): SQVTM, ANQGSEA. The V gene lost 6 bases and the J gene lost 2 bases, with 16 bases spanning the gap. The CDR3 loop spans 14 amino acids. CDR3: CSVGTGGAQETQYF. Here the CDR3 DNA reads TGCAGCGTGGGGACTGGCGGGGCTCAAGAGACCCAGTACTTC.

Comment on this clone: Other DNA variants within this sample encode the same CDR3. This sequence joins TRBV9 and TRBJ1-5; no definite D call. The germline V gene has CDR1 SGDLS and CDR2 YYNGEE. V was trimmed by 0 bases and J by 1 base, leaving 8 bases between them. This CDR3 contains 15 residues. The CDR3 loop reads CASSVGGNSNQPQHF. The CDR3 nucleotides read TGTGCCAGCAGCGTAGGAGGGAACAGCAATCAGCCCCAGCATTTT.

In its sample, this clone was seen once. The V and J genes are TRBV7-2 and TRBJ1-2; 8 positions match TRBD1. CDR1 and CDR2 (germline): SGHTA, FQGNSA. The length of the CDR3 is 12 residues. With 3 bases clipped from V and 7 bases from J, the junction kept 1 base outside the gene matches. CDR3 in amino acids: CASSFTGGGYTF. In nucleotides, the CDR3 is TGTGCCAGCAGCTTTACAGGGGGTGGCTACACCTTC. The variable domain in full, completed from reference TRBV7-2 and TRBJ1-2, reads GAGVSQSPSNKVTEKGKDVELRCDPISGHTALYWYRQSLGQGLEFLIYFQGNSAPDKSGLPSDRFSAERTGGSVSTLTIQRTQQEDSAVYLCASSFTGGGYTFGSGTRLTVV.

This clone occurred a few times. The V and J genes are TRBV5-1 and TRBJ1-1; no firm D call. Trimming took off 3 bases at V and 1 base at J, with 10 bases between the two ends. The CDR3 length is 14 residues. Germline lookup yields CDR1 SGHRS and CDR2 YFSETQ. CDR3 residues: CASSYGSTNTEAFF. The CDR3 DNA is TGCGCCAGCAGCTACGGGAGTACGAACACTGAAGCTTTCTTT.